The rows below give T cell receptor beta chains drawn from one sample of a study of T-cell reconstitution after alpha-beta-depleted transplantation in children. MiXCR, run by TCRdb on the PCR reads, gives a single entry per CDR3 protein. This sample has more than 200,000 distinct CDR3 sequences, with roughly 15% found just once. The starting material was PBMCs, mostly from graft donor cells, obtained 360 days after TCRalphabeta/CD19-depleted stem cell transplant. The source of these receptors is a male patient under 10 years old who had a stem cell transplant for acute lymphoblastic leukemia, so the T cells may come from the graft donor. The CDR3 runs from the conserved cysteine through the conserved F or W. A D gene is named only where the DNA matches it firmly. The size field is filled for only some rows; it gives once, few, many or a size class.

clone size	D gene	V gene	J gene	CDR3 protein	CDR3 DNA
.	.	TRBV3-1	TRBJ2-7	CASSQVEDEQYF	TGTGCCAGCAGCCAAGTAGAGGACGAGCAGTACTTC
few	.	TRBV29-1	TRBJ1-2	CSVSTSTTLGGYTF	TGCAGCGTTTCCACCTCGACGACCCTGGGTGGCTACACCTTC
.	.	TRBV12-3/TRBV12-4	TRBJ2-4	CASSVGWVQYF	TGTGCCAGCAGTGTAGGGTGGGTCCAGTACTTC
few	.	TRBV13	TRBJ1-1	CASSLRGVNTEAFF	TGTGCCAGCAGCTTACGAGGGGTGAACACTGAAGCTTTCTTT
.	.	TRBV4-2	TRBJ2-7	CASSPGTNNYEQYF	TGTGCCAGCAGCCCCGGGACCAATAACTACGAGCAGTACTTC
few	.	TRBV29-1	TRBJ2-5	CSVDRVQETQYF	TGCAGCGTTGACAGGGTCCAAGAGACCCAGTACTTC
.	.	TRBV9	TRBJ2-1	CASSVDTSRYNEQFF	TGTGCCAGCAGCGTAGACACCTCGAGGTACAATGAGCAGTTCTTC
.	TRBD1	TRBV7-8	TRBJ1-5	CASSLVGTGLGQPQHF	TGTGCCAGCAGCTTAGTAGGGACAGGGTTGGGTCAGCCCCAGCATTTT
.	TRBD2	TRBV10-3	TRBJ2-5	CAISESGGAVETQYF	TGTGCCATCAGTGAAAGCGGGGGGGCAGTCGAGACCCAGTACTTC
many	TRBD2	TRBV6-1	TRBJ2-3	CASRTTSATDTQYF	TGTGCCAGCAGAACGACTAGCGCGACAGATACGCAGTATTTT
.	.	TRBV9	TRBJ1-4	CASSKSPEEKLFF	TGTGCCAGCAGCAAAAGTCCAGAGGAAAAACTGTTTTTT
.	TRBD1	TRBV7-2	TRBJ2-1	CASSLGTGWHNEQFF	TGTGCCAGCAGCTTGGGGACAGGGTGGCACAATGAGCAGTTCTTC
few	TRBD2	TRBV7-8	TRBJ2-5	CASSPTSRGGQETQYF	TGTGCCAGCAGCCCGACCTCCCGGGGGGGTCAAGAGACCCAGTACTTC
few	TRBD1	TRBV19	TRBJ2-3	CASTIGQGVTDTQYF	TGTGCCAGTACCATCGGACAGGGGGTCACAGATACGCAGTATTTT
few	.	TRBV28	TRBJ2-2	CATKVWGREGRYTGELFF	TGTGCCACCAAAGTCTGGGGTCGAGAGGGGAGATACACCGGGGAGCTGTTTTTT
few	TRBD1	TRBV29-1	TRBJ1-5	CSVAPGQGNQPQHF	TGCAGCGTTGCTCCGGGACAGGGAAATCAGCCCCAGCATTTT